This T cell receptor (beta chain) is from a study of blood T cell repertoires in COVID-19. About the study: The United States, Italy and Spain supplied acute and convalescent COVID-19 samples.

Germline loops: CDR1 MNHEY, CDR2 SVGAGI. Trimming left V 2 bases short and J 1 base short, with 5 bases between. This CDR3 is 13 amino acids long. As processed by the authors: Reference gene primer amplification gave estimated nucleated cell counts. The protocol was immunoSEQ multiplex PCR, while the TCRdb copy is restricted to in-frame clones and leaves out a portion. V and J calls and clone size follow that table, whereas D and trimming were derived from the DNA. The sample lists 80,000 to 100,000 clones, 60% to 85% occurring once. This sequence originates from a human donor in a cohort sampled during active COVID-19. Sequenced material: peripheral blood. The V call is TRBV6-5, the J call TRBJ1-1; no reliable D call. This CDR3 is CASSYSTNTEAFF. In nucleotides, the CDR3 is TGTGCCAGCAGTTACAGCACGAACACTGAAGCTTTCTTT.